What follows are 10 T cell receptor beta chains derived from one specimen sequenced in a study of control samples from healthy donors and cancer patients. Measured with immunoSEQ multiplex PCR; TCRdb has only the in-frame clones, and not every one. This table has 80,000 to 100,000 clones, 80% to 90% appearing once. Sequencing was done on a sample of blood. All receptors derive from a man aged 25-45 years in good health.

The chain employs TRBV19 and TRBJ1-3; 12 nucleotides match TRBD1. The ends lost 6 bases at V and 3 bases at J; junction bases unmatched: 3. The CDR3 is 15 residues long. CDR1 LNHDA and CDR2 SQIVND come from the germline V gene (reference sequence). In DNA, the CDR3 is TGTGCCAGTAGGGGACAGGGGGCGAGTGGAAACACCATATATTTT. Translating it yields CASRGQGASGNTIYF. Based on the CDR3 plus reference TRBV19 and TRBJ1-3, the full variable domain is DGGITQSPKYLFRKEGQNVTLSCEQNLNHDAMYWYRQDPGQGLRLIYYSQIVNDFQKGDIAEGYSVSREKKESFPLTVTSAQKNPTAFYLCASRGQGASGNTIYFGEGSWLTVV.

The chain is built from TRBV28 and TRBJ2-7, with 10 nucleotides matching TRBD2. Germline V gene data show CDR1 as MDHEN and CDR2 as SYDVKM. V was pared by 6 bases and J by 2 bases, with 4 bases of the junction left unmatched. This CDR3 contains 14 residues. The CDR3 is CASRNLAGAYEQYF. CDR3 sequence (DNA): TGTGCCAGCAGGAATCTAGCGGGGGCCTACGAGCAGTACTTC.

The chain uses TRBV20-1 and TRBJ2-7, with 7 positions matching TRBD2. After removal of 3 bases from V and 2 bases from J, the junction contained 10 bases not matched to a gene. The CDR3 loop spans 15 amino acids. Germline assignment: CDR1 DFQATT and CDR2 SNEGSKA (reference sequence). The CDR3 loop is CSASDVASGTYEQYF. The CDR3 DNA follows: TGCAGTGCTAGTGATGTGGCTAGCGGAACCTACGAGCAGTACTTC.

CDR3: CASRYLGQSNEQFF. The DNA of the CDR3 is TGTGCCAGCAGGTACCTGGGACAGTCTAATGAGCAGTTCTTC. This chain uses TRBV6-2 or TRBV6-3 with TRBJ2-1, with 7 bases lining up with TRBD1. V trimming: 6 bases; J trimming: 7 bases; junction bases outside the gene matches: 9. This CDR3 comprises 14 residues. CDR1 is MNHEY, CDR2 SVGEGT, per germline.

The genes are TRBV30 and TRBJ2-7; 10 bases agree with TRBD1. V trimming: 7 bases; J trimming: 2 bases; junction bases outside the gene matches: 5. The CDR3 has 13 residues. Germline CDR1 GTSNPN, CDR2 SVGIG (reference sequence). The CDR3 loop reads CAYRDRGAYEQYF. CDR3 coding DNA: TGTGCCTACCGGGACAGGGGTGCCTACGAGCAGTACTTC.

This clone was detected many times. The gene calls are TRBV27 and TRBJ1-2; 8 bases are shared with TRBD1. CDR3 size: 14 residues. Germline V CDR1 and CDR2: MNHEY, SMNVEV (reference sequence). Unmatched junction bases numbered 8, after V lost 7 bases and J lost 4 bases. The CDR3 reads CASKMGGQAYGYTF. CDR3 nucleotide sequence: TGTGCCAGCAAGATGGGGGGACAGGCCTATGGCTACACCTTC.

This clone was observed a single time. The rearrangement joins TRBV19 to TRBJ1-5, with a weak D call TRBD1 (6 bases). Trimming stripped 6 bases from V and 0 bases from J, with 18 bases between. CDR3 length: 17 amino acids. Germline loops: CDR1 LNHDA, CDR2 SQIVND (reference sequence). The DNA for the CDR3 is TGTGCCAGTAGCCTCCCCGGACAGATCCGTAGCAATCAGCCCCAGCATTTT. This sequence encodes CASSLPGQIRSNQPQHF.

V usage is TRBV18 and J usage is TRBJ2-1, with a possible D match to TRBD1 (6 bases). The CDR3 contains 17 residues. Trimming removed 2 bases at V and 4 bases at J, with 18 bases between. Germline V gives CDR1 KGHSH, CDR2 LQKENI. CDR3 bases: TGTGCCAGCTCACCAGGGGGCGAATATTATGGTTACAATGAGCAGTTCTTC. Translated, it gives CASSPGGEYYGYNEQFF. Full variable domain (outside the CDR3, taken from reference TRBV18 and TRBJ2-1): NAGVMQNPRHLVRRRGQEARLRCSPMKGHSHVYWYRQLPEEGLKFMVYLQKENIIDESGMPKERFSAEFPKEGPSILRIQQVVRGDSAAYFCASSPGGEYYGYNEQFFGPGTRLTVL.

The J gene is TRBJ2-5, the V gene TRBV5-1; D not certain. The CDR3 loop spans 14 amino acids. V gave up 8 bases and J gave up 1 base, with 15 bases separating them. Germline CDR1 reads SGHRS; CDR2 reads YFSETQ. This CDR3 reads CASAKAVAQETQYF. CDR3 coding DNA: TGCGCCAGTGCCAAAGCCGTGGCCCAAGAGACCCAGTACTTC.

This chain joins TRBV24-1 and TRBJ2-5; 8 bases are shared with TRBD1. The CDR3 loop spans 16 amino acids. Germline loops: CDR1 KGHDR, CDR2 SFDVKD. The V and J ends lost 5 bases and 5 bases, in that order; junction bases with no gene match: 12. The DNA for the CDR3 is TGTGCCACCAGTGGAGTTTCGGCAGGGGGCCGGGAGACCCAGTACTTC. It specifies CATSGVSAGGRETQYF.